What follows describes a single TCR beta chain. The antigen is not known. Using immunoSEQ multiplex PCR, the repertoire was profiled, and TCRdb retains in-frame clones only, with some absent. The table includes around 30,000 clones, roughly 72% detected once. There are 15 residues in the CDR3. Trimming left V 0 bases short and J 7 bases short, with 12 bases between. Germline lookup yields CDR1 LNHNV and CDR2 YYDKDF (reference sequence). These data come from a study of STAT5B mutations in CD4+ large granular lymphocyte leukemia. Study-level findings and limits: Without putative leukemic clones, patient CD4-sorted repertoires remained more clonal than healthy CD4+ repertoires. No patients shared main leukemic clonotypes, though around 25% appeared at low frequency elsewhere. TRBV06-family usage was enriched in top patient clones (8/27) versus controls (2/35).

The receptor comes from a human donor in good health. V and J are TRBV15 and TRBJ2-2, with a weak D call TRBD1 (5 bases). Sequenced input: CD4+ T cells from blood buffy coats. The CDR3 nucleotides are TGTGCCACCAGCAGAGATTCCTACAGGAACGGGGAGCTGTTTTTT. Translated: CATSRDSYRNGELFF. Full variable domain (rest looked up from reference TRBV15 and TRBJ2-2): DAMVIQNPRYQVTQFGKPVTLSCSQTLNHNVMYWYQQKSSQAPKLLFHYYDKDFNNEADTPDNFQSRRPNTSFCFLDIRSPGLGDTAMYLCATSRDSYRNGELFFGEGSRLTVL.